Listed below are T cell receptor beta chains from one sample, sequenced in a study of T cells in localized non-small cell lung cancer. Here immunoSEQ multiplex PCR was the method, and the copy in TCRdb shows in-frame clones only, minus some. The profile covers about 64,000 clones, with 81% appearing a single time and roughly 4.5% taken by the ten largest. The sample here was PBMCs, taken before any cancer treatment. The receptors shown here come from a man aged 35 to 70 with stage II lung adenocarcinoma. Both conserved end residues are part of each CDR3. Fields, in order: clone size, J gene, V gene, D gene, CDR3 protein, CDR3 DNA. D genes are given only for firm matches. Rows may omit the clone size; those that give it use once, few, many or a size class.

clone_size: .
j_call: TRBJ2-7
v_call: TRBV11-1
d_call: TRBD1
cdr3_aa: CASSVLTGQGTYEQYF
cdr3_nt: TGTGCCAGCAGCGTATTAACGGGACAGGGGACCTACGAGCAGTACTTC

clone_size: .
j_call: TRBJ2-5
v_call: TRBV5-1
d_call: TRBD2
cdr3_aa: CASSTQAQPGLARETQYF
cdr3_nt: TGCGCCAGCAGCACACAGGCGCAACCGGGACTAGCGAGAGAGACCCAGTACTTC

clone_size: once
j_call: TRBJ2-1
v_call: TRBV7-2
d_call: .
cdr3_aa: CASSSQRAGPEQFF
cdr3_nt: TGTGCCAGCAGCTCCCAACGAGCGGGCCCCGAGCAGTTCTTC

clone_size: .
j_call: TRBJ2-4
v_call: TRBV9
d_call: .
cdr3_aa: CASSAGHIPSAKNIQYF
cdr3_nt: TGTGCCAGCAGCGCGGGACATATTCCTTCAGCCAAAAACATTCAGTACTTC

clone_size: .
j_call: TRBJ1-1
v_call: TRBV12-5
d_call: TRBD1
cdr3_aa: CASGRGQSNTEAFF
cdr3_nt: TGTGCTAGTGGACGGGGACAGTCGAACACTGAAGCTTTCTTT

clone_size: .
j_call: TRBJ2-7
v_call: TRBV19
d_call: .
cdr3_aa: CASSISRGHIYEQYF
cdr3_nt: TGTGCCAGTAGTATAAGCAGGGGTCATATCTACGAGCAGTACTTC

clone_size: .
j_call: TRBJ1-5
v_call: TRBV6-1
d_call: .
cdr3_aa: CASSPGTANQPQHF
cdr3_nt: TGTGCCAGCAGTCCCGGGACGGCTAATCAGCCCCAGCATTTT

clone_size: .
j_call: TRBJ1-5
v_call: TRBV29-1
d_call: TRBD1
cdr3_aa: CSVLDRENQPQHF
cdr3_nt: TGCAGCGTCCTAGACAGGGAGAATCAGCCCCAGCATTTT

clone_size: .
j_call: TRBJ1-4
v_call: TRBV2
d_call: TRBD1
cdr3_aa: CASSPRTGDEKLFF
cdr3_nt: TGTGCCAGCAGTCCACGGACAGGGGATGAAAAACTGTTTTTT

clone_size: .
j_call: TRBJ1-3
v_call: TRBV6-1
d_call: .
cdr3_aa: CASSEARINTIYF
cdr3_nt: TGTGCCAGCAGTGAAGCGCGAATAAACACCATATATTTT

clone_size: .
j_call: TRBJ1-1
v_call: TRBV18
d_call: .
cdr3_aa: CASSPWADTEAFF
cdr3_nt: TGTGCCAGCTCACCTTGGGCGGACACTGAAGCTTTCTTT

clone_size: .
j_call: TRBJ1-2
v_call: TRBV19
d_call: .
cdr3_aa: CASSIAKDHRYTF
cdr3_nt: TGTGCCAGTAGTATAGCCAAGGACCATCGCTACACCTTC

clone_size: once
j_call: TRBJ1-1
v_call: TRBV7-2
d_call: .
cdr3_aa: CASSLGRANTEAFF
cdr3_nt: TGTGCCAGCAGCTTAGGCAGGGCGAACACTGAAGCTTTCTTT

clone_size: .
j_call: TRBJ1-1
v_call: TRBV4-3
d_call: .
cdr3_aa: CASSQVGAGLNTEAFF
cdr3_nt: TGCGCCAGCAGCCAAGTCGGGGCCGGCCTGAACACTGAAGCTTTCTTT

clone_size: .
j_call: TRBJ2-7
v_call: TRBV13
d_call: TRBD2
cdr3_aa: CASSLGTSGSKLGEQYF
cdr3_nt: TGTGCCAGCAGCTTAGGGACTAGCGGGAGTAAGTTGGGCGAGCAGTACTTC

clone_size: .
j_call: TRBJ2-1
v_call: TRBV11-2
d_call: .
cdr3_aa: CASSFEGPYNEQFF
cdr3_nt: TGTGCCAGCAGCTTCGAAGGGCCCTACAATGAGCAGTTCTTC

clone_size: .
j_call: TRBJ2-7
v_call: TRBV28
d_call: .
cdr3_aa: CASSSAPRGEQYF
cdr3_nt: TGTGCCAGCAGTTCCGCCCCCAGGGGCGAGCAGTACTTC

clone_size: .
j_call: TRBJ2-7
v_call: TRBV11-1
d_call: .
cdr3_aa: CASSLEYSEQYF
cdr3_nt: TGTGCCAGCAGCTTAGAATACAGCGAGCAGTACTTC

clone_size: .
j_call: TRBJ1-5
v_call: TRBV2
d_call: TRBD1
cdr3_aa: CASNGQGEQPQHF
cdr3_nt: TGTGCCAGCAATGGACAGGGTGAGCAGCCCCAGCATTTT

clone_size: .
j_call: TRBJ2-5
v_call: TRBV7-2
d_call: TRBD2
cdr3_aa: CASSSGGERRETQYF
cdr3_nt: TGTGCCAGCAGCTCCGGGGGGGAGCGGAGGGAGACCCAGTACTTC

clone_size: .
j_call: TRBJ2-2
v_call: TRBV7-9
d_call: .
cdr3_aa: CASSSPRGGTGELFF
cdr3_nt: TGTGCCAGCAGTTCCCCCAGGGGAGGGACCGGGGAGCTGTTTTTT

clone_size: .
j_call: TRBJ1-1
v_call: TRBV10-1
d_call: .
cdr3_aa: CASRGGLNTEAFF
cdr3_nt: TGCGCCAGCAGAGGAGGATTGAACACTGAAGCTTTCTTT

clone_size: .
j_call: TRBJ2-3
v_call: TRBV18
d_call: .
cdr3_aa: CASSQRQAGTDTQYF
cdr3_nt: TGTGCCAGCTCACAACGACAGGCTGGCACAGATACGCAGTATTTT

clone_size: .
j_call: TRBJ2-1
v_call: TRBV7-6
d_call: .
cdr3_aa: CASSLGTVNEQFF
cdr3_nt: TGTGCCAGCAGCTTAGGGACTGTCAATGAGCAGTTCTTC

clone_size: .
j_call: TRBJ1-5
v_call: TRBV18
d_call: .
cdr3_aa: CASSPEFRTAPGIVPQHF
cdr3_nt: TGTGCCAGCTCCCCTGAATTTCGGACAGCCCCCGGAATTGTGCCCCAGCATTTT

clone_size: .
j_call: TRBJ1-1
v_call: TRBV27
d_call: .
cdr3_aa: CASSLSGTGPKAFF
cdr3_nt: TGTGCCAGCAGTTTATCGGGAACAGGGCCTAAAGCTTTCTTT

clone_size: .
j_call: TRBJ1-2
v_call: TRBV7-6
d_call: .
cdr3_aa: CASSLDSSYGYTF
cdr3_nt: TGTGCCAGCAGCTTGGACAGTTCCTATGGCTACACCTTC

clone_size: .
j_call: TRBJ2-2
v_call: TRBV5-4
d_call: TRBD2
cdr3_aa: CASSLRTSGRETGELFF
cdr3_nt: TGTGCCAGCAGCCTTCGGACTAGCGGGAGAGAAACCGGGGAGCTGTTTTTT

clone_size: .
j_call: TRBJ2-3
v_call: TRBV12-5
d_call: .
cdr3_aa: CASEASGTDTQYF
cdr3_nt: TGTGCTAGTGAGGCTAGCGGCACAGATACGCAGTATTTT

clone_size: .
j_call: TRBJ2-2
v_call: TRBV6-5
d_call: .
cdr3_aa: CASSSGTVNTGELFF
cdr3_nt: TGTGCCAGCTCATCCGGGACGGTGAACACCGGGGAGCTGTTTTTT

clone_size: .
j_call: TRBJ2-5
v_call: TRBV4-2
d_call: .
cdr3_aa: CASSAGPDRNQETQYF
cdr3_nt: TGTGCCAGCAGCGCCGGACCCGACAGGAACCAAGAGACCCAGTACTTC

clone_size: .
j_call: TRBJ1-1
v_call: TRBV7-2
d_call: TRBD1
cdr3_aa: CASSSQGGSTEAFF
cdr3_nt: TGTGCCAGCAGCTCGCAGGGGGGGTCCACTGAAGCTTTCTTT

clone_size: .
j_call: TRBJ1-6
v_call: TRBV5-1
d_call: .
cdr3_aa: CASKEGSDNSPLHF
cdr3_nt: TGCGCCAGCAAGGAAGGGAGTGATAATTCACCCCTCCACTTT

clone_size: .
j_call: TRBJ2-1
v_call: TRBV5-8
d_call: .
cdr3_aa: CASRWRGEQFF
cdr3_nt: TGTGCCAGCAGGTGGAGAGGGGAGCAGTTCTTC

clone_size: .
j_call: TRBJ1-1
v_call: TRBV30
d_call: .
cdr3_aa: CAWSVGGNTEAFF
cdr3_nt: TGTGCCTGGAGTGTCGGAGGTAACACTGAAGCTTTCTTT

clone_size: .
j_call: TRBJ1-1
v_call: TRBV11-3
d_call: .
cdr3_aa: CASRGTSEAFF
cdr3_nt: TGTGCCAGCAGGGGGACTTCTGAAGCTTTCTTT

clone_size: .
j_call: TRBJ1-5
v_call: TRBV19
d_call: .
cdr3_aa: CASRAELNQPQHF
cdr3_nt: TGTGCCAGTAGGGCAGAACTCAATCAGCCCCAGCATTTT

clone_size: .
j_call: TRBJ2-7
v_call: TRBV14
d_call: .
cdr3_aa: CASSRLGGLSYEQYF
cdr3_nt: TGTGCCAGCAGCCGACTGGGCGGACTTTCCTACGAGCAGTACTTC

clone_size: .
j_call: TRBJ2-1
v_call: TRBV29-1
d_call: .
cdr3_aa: CSVPSEGSYNEQFF
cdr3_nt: TGCAGCGTTCCGTCCGAGGGATCCTACAATGAGCAGTTCTTC

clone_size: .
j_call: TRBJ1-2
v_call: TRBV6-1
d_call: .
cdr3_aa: CASSEGLVYGYTF
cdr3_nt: TGTGCCAGCAGTGAAGGGTTGGTCTATGGCTACACCTTC

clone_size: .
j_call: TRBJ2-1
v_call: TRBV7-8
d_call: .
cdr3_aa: CASSLAALVIGNEQFF
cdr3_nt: TGTGCCAGCAGCTTAGCGGCACTAGTGATCGGGAATGAGCAGTTCTTC

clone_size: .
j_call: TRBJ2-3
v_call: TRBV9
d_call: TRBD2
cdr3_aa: CASSVGALAGVTDTQYF
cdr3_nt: TGTGCCAGCAGCGTAGGCGCACTAGCGGGAGTCACAGATACGCAGTATTTT

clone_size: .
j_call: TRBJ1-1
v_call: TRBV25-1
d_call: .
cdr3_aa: CASSEGWKAFF
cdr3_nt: TGTGCCAGCAGTGAGGGGTGGAAAGCTTTCTTT

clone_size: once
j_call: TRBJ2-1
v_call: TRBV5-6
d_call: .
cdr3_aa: CASSWSGGNNEQFF
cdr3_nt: TGTGCCAGCAGCTGGAGTGGCGGGAACAATGAGCAGTTCTTC

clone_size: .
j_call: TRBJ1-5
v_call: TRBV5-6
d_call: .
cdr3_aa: CASSLSTGLLPPHQPQHF
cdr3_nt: TGTGCCAGCAGCCTATCCACCGGGCTACTACCGCCCCATCAGCCCCAGCATTTT

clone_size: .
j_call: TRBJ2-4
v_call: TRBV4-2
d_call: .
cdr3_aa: CASSQVGGAKPKNIQYF
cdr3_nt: TGTGCCAGCAGCCAAGTTGGGGGGGCAAAGCCCAAAAACATTCAGTACTTC